This T cell receptor (beta chain) was captured in a study of cytomegalovirus exposure and HLA in healthy donors. Comments on this clone: Its antigen is currently unknown.

Sequencing used immunoSEQ multiplex PCR; TCRdb keeps in-frame clones, though not all of them. Of about 130,000 clones in the sample, 70% to 85% were seen once. Study-wide points: The authors enumerated over 150 TCR beta chains as linked to cytomegalovirus.

V shed 6 bases and J shed 1 base, with 9 bases lying between them. Germline loops: CDR1 SGHDN, CDR2 FVKESK. This CDR3 contains 13 residues. The source of this sequence is a man between 25 and 39 years old in good health and CMV-seropositive. V gene TRBV14 combines with J gene TRBJ1-1; D is perhaps TRBD1 (6 bases). The specimen sequenced was PBMCs. The CDR3 is CASSSRGNTEAFF. CDR3 coding DNA: TGTGCCAGCAGTTCCAGGGGGAACACTGAAGCTTTCTTT. Full variable domain (outside the CDR3, taken from reference TRBV14 and TRBJ1-1): EAGVTQFPSHSVIEKGQTVTLRCDPISGHDNLYWYRRVMGKEIKFLLHFVKESKQDESGMPNNRFLAERTGGTYSTLKVQPAELEDSGVYFCASSSRGNTEAFFGQGTRLTVV.